The 27 T cell receptor beta chains given below trace back to one sample, sequenced in a study of blood T cell repertoires in COVID-19. The method was immunoSEQ multiplex PCR; TCRdb's version includes in-frame clones alone and lacks a portion of them. The repertoire holds around 240,000 clones, with more than 65% as singletons. The specimen was peripheral blood. These receptors were obtained from a woman in her forties who had recovered from COVID-19.

The chain recombines TRBV4-3 with TRBJ2-7; 8 nucleotides align to TRBD2. The CDR3 has 16 residues. V dropped 5 bases and J dropped 3; count of bases not matched to a gene: 12. CDR1 LGHNA and CDR2 YSLEER come from the germline V gene. In nucleotides, the CDR3 is TGCGCCAGCAGCTCAAGTTCCAGCGGGAGCTTCTACGAGCAGTACTTC. It translates to CASSSSSSGSFYEQYF.

Details on this clone: Different DNA sequences within this sample yield the same CDR3. This sequence joins TRBV3-1 (or the pseudogene TRBV3-2) and TRBJ1-2; maybe TRBD1 (6 bases). With 1 base removed from V and 3 bases from J, the gap between germline ends came to 6 bases. Germline assignment: CDR1 LGHDT and CDR2 YNNKEL (reference sequence). There are 13 residues in the CDR3. CDR3 sequence reads: CASSQGTDYGYTF. DNA for the CDR3: TGTGCCAGCAGCCAAGGGACAGACTATGGCTACACCTTC.

The chain recombines TRBV5-4 with TRBJ1-3; no reliable D call. Germline V CDR1 and CDR2: SGHNT, YYREEE (reference sequence). The CDR3 contains 13 residues. Trimming stripped 2 bases from V and 4 bases from J, with 7 bases between. CDR3 in DNA: TGTGCCAGCAGCTTATTTGAGGGAAACACCATATATTTT. It is translated as CASSLFEGNTIYF.

The chain is built from TRBV28 and TRBJ2-5, with D unclear. Germline CDR1 MDHEN, CDR2 SYDVKM. Trimming removed 2 bases at V and 2 bases at J, with 9 bases between. The CDR3 sequence is 14 residues long. CDR3 nucleotides: TGTGCCAGCAGTTTAACTGGCGGACAAGAGACCCAGTACTTC. It codes for CASSLTGGQETQYF.

The CDR3 region is CASSSTSQGLLYEQYF. The CDR3 DNA follows: TGCGCCAGCAGCTCCACTTCACAGGGGCTCTTGTACGAGCAGTACTTC. This chain connects TRBV5-1 to TRBJ2-7, with 7 bases lining up with TRBD1. The CDR3 runs 16 residues. V was pared by 3 bases and J by 4 bases, with 13 bases of the junction left unmatched. The germline V gene encodes CDR1 SGHRS and CDR2 YFSETQ. The whole variable domain, remainder taken from reference TRBV5-1 and TRBJ2-7, is KAGVTQTPRYLIKTRGQQVTLSCSPISGHRSVSWYQQTPGQGLQFLFEYFSETQRNKGNFPGRFSGRQFSNSRSEMNVSTLELGDSALYLCASSSTSQGLLYEQYFGPGTRLTVT.

This chain joins TRBV3-1 (or the pseudogene TRBV3-2) and TRBJ1-1, with 8 bases lining up with TRBD1. Germline values: CDR1 LGHDT, CDR2 YNNKEL (reference sequence). With V trimmed by 5 bases and J by 7 bases, 3 bases remained unmatched. The CDR3 runs 12 residues. The DNA for the CDR3 is TGTGCCAGCAGCTATGGACAGGGTGAAGCTTTCTTT. Its translation is CASSYGQGEAFF.

This clone was detected only a few times. The chain couples TRBV19 to TRBJ1-5; maybe TRBD1 (6 bases). Trimming stripped 3 bases from V and 4 bases from J, with 7 bases between. Germline V gene data show CDR1 as LNHDA and CDR2 as SQIVND (reference sequence). This CDR3 comprises 13 residues. In nucleotides, the CDR3 is TGTGCCAGTAGTATTGGACAGAATCAGCCCCAGCATTTT. Encoded protein: CASSIGQNQPQHF.

The V call is TRBV30, the J call TRBJ1-3; D is perhaps TRBD1 (5 bases). The CDR3 covers 16 residues. Between the trimmed V and J ends, which lost 2 bases and 2 bases, there was a span of 16 bases. The germline V gene has CDR1 GTSNPN and CDR2 SVGIG (reference sequence). CDR3 region: CAWSQSPGFPGNTIYF. The CDR3 DNA sequence: TGTGCCTGGAGTCAATCCCCAGGGTTTCCTGGAAACACCATATATTTT.

The V call is TRBV7-3, the J call TRBJ2-5, with 10 bases that match TRBD2. This CDR3 region has 16 residues. J lost 4 bases, V lost 2 bases, and 7 bases had no gene match. Germline V gives CDR1 SGHTA, CDR2 FQGTGA. CDR3 loop: CASSLVSGGAGETQYF. The CDR3 region has the DNA TGTGCCAGCAGCTTAGTCAGCGGGGGGGCTGGAGAGACCCAGTACTTC.

This clone was seen just once. This sequence joins TRBV7-9 and TRBJ2-2; the D gene is possibly TRBD2 (5 bases). V was cut by 5 bases and J by 4 bases, with 20 bases left in between. Germline V gene sequence: CDR1 SEHNR, CDR2 FQNEAQ (reference sequence). The CDR3 consists of 17 residues. The CDR3 sequence is CASSVRLKTRGTGELFF. CDR3 nucleotide sequence: TGTGCCAGCAGCGTTAGGTTGAAGACCCGGGGCACCGGGGAGCTGTTTTTT.

V usage is TRBV6-5 and J usage is TRBJ1-5; D gene ambiguous. V dropped 10 bases and J dropped 1 base, with 5 bases sitting between them. The germline V gene encodes CDR1 MNHEY and CDR2 SVGAGI. The CDR3 contains 11 residues. The CDR3 loop is CATGSNQPQHF. In nucleotides, the CDR3 is TGTGCCACGGGAAGCAATCAGCCCCAGCATTTT.

The chain uses TRBV18 and TRBJ2-7; D perhaps matches TRBD1 (5 bases). The CDR3 spans 14 residues. The germline gives CDR1 KGHSH, CDR2 LQKENI. Trimming shortened V by 2 bases and J by 5 bases, and 13 bases separated the two germline ends. The CDR3 spells CASSPRGSPHEQYF. CDR3 bases: TGTGCCAGCTCACCAAGGGGATCTCCCCACGAGCAGTACTTC.

This clone was counted only a few times. This sequence joins TRBV7-8 and TRBJ2-2; no firm D call. Trimming pared 2 bases from V and 1 base from J, leaving 5 bases between. Germline V gene sequence: CDR1 SGHVS, CDR2 FQNEAQ. The CDR3 runs 14 residues. The CDR3 coding sequence is TGTGCCAGCAGCTTATCCGGGAACACCGGGGAGCTGTTTTTT. Amino acids: CASSLSGNTGELFF.

V and J are TRBV18 and TRBJ2-3; 12 nucleotides agree with TRBD1. This CDR3 is 16 amino acids long. The germline V gene encodes CDR1 KGHSH and CDR2 LQKENI. With V trimmed by 3 bases and J by 3 bases, 4 bases remained unmatched. The CDR3 protein is CASSPGTGGRTDTQYF. The CDR3 region has the DNA TGTGCCAGCTCACCGGGGACAGGGGGCCGGACAGATACGCAGTATTTT.

The count of this clone is one. The chain couples TRBV5-4 to TRBJ2-1; TRBD2 matches 9 bases. Germline V gene lookup returns CDR1 SGHNT and CDR2 YYREEE (reference sequence). The CDR3 is 16 amino acids. The V segment lost 0 bases and the J segment 5 bases; nucleotides outside the gene matches: 6. CDR3 residues: CASSLERGARDNEQFF. DNA of the CDR3: TGTGCCAGCAGCTTGGAGCGGGGGGCAAGAGACAATGAGCAGTTCTTC.

CDR3 nucleotide sequence: TGTGCCAGCAGAGTGACTAGCGGGACACAAGAGACCCAGTACTTC. Protein sequence: CASRVTSGTQETQYF. This rearrangement joins TRBV2 to TRBJ2-5; TRBD2 matches 11 bases. Trimming took 6 bases from V and 2 from J; bases not matched to a gene: 5. Germline CDR1 and CDR2: SNHLY and FYNNEI. The CDR3 runs 15 residues.

The sample holds a few counts of this clone. This chain uses TRBV30 with TRBJ2-1, with 8 nucleotides matching TRBD2. With V trimmed by 1 base and J by 9 bases, 17 bases remained unmatched. This CDR3 spans 17 amino acids. The germline gives CDR1 GTSNPN, CDR2 SVGIG (reference sequence). The CDR3 coding sequence is TGTGCCTGGAGTGGGAATTCGGGACTAGTTGGATTAGTTGAGCAGTTCTTC. Its protein is CAWSGNSGLVGLVEQFF.

This rearrangement joins TRBV3-1 (or the pseudogene TRBV3-2) to TRBJ1-3; D gene uncertain. The CDR3 runs to 15 residues. Germline V gene lookup returns CDR1 LGHDT and CDR2 YNNKEL (reference sequence). Trimming shortened V by 3 bases and J by 4 bases, and 13 bases separated the two germline ends. The CDR3 loop reads CASSHYWSPGNTIYF. CDR3 DNA sequence: TGTGCCAGCAGCCATTACTGGTCCCCAGGAAACACCATATATTTT.

This clone has just one count. V and J are TRBV19 and TRBJ1-3; the D gene is possibly TRBD1 (5 bases). Germline V lookup: CDR1 LNHDA, CDR2 SQIVND (reference sequence). V was shortened by 0 bases and J by 4 bases, with 19 bases between the two germline ends. This CDR3 region has 18 residues. The CDR3 sequence: CASSIDLQGPRRGNTIYF. DNA of the CDR3: TGTGCCAGTAGTATAGATCTCCAGGGTCCTCGGCGGGGAAACACCATATATTTT.

The chain joins TRBV7-8 to TRBJ1-2; tentatively, D is TRBD1 (5 bases). This CDR3 region has 15 residues. Between the trimmed V and J ends, which lost 3 bases and 0 bases, there was a span of 11 bases. Germline values: CDR1 SGHVS, CDR2 FQNEAQ. CDR3 sequence reads: CASSFSQGTNYGYTF. The CDR3 DNA sequence: TGTGCCAGCAGCTTCTCTCAGGGAACTAACTATGGCTACACCTTC.

The rearrangement joins TRBV29-1 to TRBJ2-7; no clear D. The V and J ends lost 6 bases and 3 bases respectively, with 15 bases between them. The CDR3 totals 13 residues. Germline CDR1 reads SQVTM; CDR2 reads ANQGSEA. CDR3 DNA: TGCAGCGTCCAGAAAGCAGCGAGCTACGAGCAGTACTTC. Translation gives CSVQKAASYEQYF.

The rearrangement links TRBV30 to TRBJ1-6; unclear D gene. CDR1 and CDR2 from the germline V gene are GTSNPN and SVGIG (reference sequence). The CDR3 is 13 residues long. The V gene lost 2 bases and the J gene lost 6 bases, with 8 bases spanning the gap. This CDR3 is CAWSQVVNSPLHF. CDR3 DNA sequence: TGTGCCTGGAGTCAGGTAGTTAATTCACCCCTCCACTTT.

The V gene is TRBV7-9, the J gene TRBJ1-6; 9 nucleotides match TRBD1. From germline, CDR1 is SEHNR and CDR2 FQNEAQ (reference sequence). V shed 4 bases, J shed 7 bases, and the junction held 5 bases outside the gene matches. The CDR3 sequence is 15 residues long. CDR3: CASSSQGAQNSPLHF. The CDR3 DNA follows: TGTGCCAGCAGCTCACAGGGGGCGCAGAATTCACCCCTCCACTTT.

This clone is a singleton in its sample. The gene calls are TRBV6-6 and TRBJ2-2; D call uncertain. Looked up from germline, CDR1 is MNHNY and CDR2 is SVGAGI (reference sequence). The CDR3 contains 13 residues. V was shortened by 7 bases and J by 6 bases, with 12 bases between the two germline ends. CDR3 nucleotide sequence: TGTGCCAGCAATTCCCGGTTTCCCGGGGAGCTGTTTTTT. Protein sequence: CASNSRFPGELFF.

V and J are TRBV7-2 and TRBJ2-3; TRBD2 matches 10 bases. V lost 1 base and J lost 11; bases outside the gene matches: 12. Germline V gene sequence: CDR1 SGHTA, CDR2 FQGNSA. This CDR3 spans 16 amino acids. In DNA, the CDR3 is TGTGCCAGCAGCTTAGTAAGGACTAGCGGATACGAGGGGCAGTATTTT. It encodes CASSLVRTSGYEGQYF.

The V gene is TRBV6-1, the J gene TRBJ1-3, with D possibly TRBD1 on 5 matching bases. The CDR3 is 16 residues long. Germline V gene lookup returns CDR1 MNHNS and CDR2 SASEGT. Deletions cut 1 base from V and 7 bases from J, with 17 bases between. The CDR3 DNA follows: TGTGCCAGCAGTGAAGAACAGGTAATCTGGAGCAACACCATATATTTT. Translated: CASSEEQVIWSNTIYF.

This chain joins TRBV4-1 and TRBJ1-2, with 10 nucleotides matching TRBD1. Germline trimming cut 0 bases from V and 3 bases from J; bases unmatched to any gene: 4. The CDR3 has 16 residues. Per the germline V gene, CDR1 is MGHRA and CDR2 is YSYEKL. The CDR3 loop is CASSQDFDRGHYGYTF. The CDR3 DNA sequence: TGCGCCAGCAGCCAAGATTTTGACAGGGGGCACTATGGCTACACCTTC.